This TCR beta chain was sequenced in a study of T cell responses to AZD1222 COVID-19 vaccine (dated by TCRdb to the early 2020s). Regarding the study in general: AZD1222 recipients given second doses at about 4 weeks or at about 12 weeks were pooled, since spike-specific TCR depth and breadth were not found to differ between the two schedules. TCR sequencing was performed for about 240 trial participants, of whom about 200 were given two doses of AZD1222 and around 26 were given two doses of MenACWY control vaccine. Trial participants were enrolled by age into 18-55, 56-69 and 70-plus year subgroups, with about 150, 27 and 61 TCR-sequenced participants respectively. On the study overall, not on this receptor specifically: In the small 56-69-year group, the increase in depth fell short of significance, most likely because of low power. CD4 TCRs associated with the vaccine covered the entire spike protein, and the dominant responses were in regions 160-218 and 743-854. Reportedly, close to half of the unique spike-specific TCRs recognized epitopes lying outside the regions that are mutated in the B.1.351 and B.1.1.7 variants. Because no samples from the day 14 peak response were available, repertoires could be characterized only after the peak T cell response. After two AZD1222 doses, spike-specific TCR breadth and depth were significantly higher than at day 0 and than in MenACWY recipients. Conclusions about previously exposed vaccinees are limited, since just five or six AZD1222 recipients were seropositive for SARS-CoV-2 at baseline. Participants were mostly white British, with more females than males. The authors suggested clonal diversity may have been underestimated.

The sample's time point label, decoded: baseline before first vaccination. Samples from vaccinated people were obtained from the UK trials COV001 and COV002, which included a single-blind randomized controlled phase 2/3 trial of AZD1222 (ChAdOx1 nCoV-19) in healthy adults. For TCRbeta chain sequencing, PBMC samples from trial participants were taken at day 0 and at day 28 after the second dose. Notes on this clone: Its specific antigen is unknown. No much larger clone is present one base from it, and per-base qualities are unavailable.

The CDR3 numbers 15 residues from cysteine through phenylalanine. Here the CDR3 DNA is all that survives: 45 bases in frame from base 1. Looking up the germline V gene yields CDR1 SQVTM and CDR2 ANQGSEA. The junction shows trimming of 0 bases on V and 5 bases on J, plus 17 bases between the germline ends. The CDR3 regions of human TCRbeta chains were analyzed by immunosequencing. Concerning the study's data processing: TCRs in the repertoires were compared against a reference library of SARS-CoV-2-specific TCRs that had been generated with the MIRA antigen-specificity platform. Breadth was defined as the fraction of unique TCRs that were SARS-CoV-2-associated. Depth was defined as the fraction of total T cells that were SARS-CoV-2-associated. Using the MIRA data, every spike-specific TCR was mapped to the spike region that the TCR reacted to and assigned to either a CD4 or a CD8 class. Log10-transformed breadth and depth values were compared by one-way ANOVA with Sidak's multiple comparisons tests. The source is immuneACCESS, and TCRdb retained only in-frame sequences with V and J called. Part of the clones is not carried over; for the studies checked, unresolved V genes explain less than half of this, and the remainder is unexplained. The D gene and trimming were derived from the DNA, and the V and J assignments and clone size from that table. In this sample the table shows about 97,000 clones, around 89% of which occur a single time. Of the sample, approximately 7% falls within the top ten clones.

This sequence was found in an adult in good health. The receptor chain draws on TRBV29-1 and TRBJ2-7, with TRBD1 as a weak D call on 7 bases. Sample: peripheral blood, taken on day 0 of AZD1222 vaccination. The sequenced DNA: TGCAGCGTTGAAGATATCCAGGGGGGATTGCACGAGCAGTACTTC. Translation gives CSVEDIQGGLHEQYF.